This T cell receptor beta chain was identified during a study of blood T cell repertoires in COVID-19. Turning to the study itself: The United States, Italy and Spain provided the acute and convalescent COVID-19 samples. PBMCs, B-cell-depleted T cells, or T cells provided the cDNA or gDNA that made up the material.

V was pared by 2 bases and J by 4 bases, with 8 bases between. The CDR3 contains 13 residues. Original analysis: By means of reference gene primer amplification, nucleated cell counts were estimated. TCRdb's copy holds only in-frame clones and misses some; the assay was immunoSEQ multiplex PCR. The V and J calls and clone size are taken from that table; D and trimming were inferred from the DNA. The repertoire holds fewer than 250,000 clones, with approximately 90% as singletons. Adults between roughly 18 and 89 years of age took part from about two dozen US areas. The specimen was PBMCs or T cells enriched from blood (not recorded which). This chain joins TRBV12-3 or TRBV12-4 and TRBJ2-5; the D gene is possibly TRBD2 (6 bases). The TCR was taken from a woman in her thirties with acute COVID-19. This CDR3 reads CASSLMGGETQYF. DNA for the CDR3: TGTGCCAGCAGTTTAATGGGGGGAGAGACCCAGTACTTC.